This T cell receptor (beta chain) is from a study of neurological immune-mediated disorders. This clonotype was picked up many times. V gave up 1 base and J gave up 9 bases; unmatched junction bases: 4. The germline CDR1 and CDR2 sequences are DFQATT and SNEGSKA (reference sequence). This CDR3 is 14 amino acids long. The sorted libraries were prepared using about a million CD4+ or CD8+ T cells that had themselves been sorted. The cDNA was generated by 5'RACE with 10-nucleotide random UMIs. Using its own MiXCR run on the 5' RACE reads, TCRdb lists one record per CDR3 protein. The sample holds tens of thousands of distinct CDR3 sequences, 4% seen once.

This rearrangement joins TRBV20-1 to TRBJ1-6; 9 positions match TRBD1. The sample was CD4+ T cells from blood. This receptor was taken from a woman aged 40 to 49 with multiple sclerosis. CDR3 sequence reads: CSARGRDRVSPLHF. The CDR3 DNA sequence: TGCAGTGCTAGAGGACGGGACAGGGTTTCACCCCTCCACTTT.